This TCR beta chain was documented in a study of Graves' ophthalmopathy and Graves' hyperthyroidism. This clonotype occurred a few times. Clinical symptoms and serum thyroxine were used for diagnosis; TRAb, thyroid ultrasound and orbital computed tomography were also relied on. Trimming removed 3 bases from V and 0 bases from J, with 15 bases in between. The CDR3 length is 16 residues. Germline CDR1 and CDR2: SGHVS and FQNEAQ. The sequenced template was RNA, covering the TCR beta CDR3 region. First-round RT-PCR employed HTBI primers, with a second-round multiplex PCR after it. From the multiplex PCR reads, TCRdb called clonotypes with MiXCR, one entry per CDR3 protein. The repertoire consists of 1 million to 1.3 million distinct CDR3 sequences, with about 35% occurring once and the leading ten covering 11%.

The gene calls are TRBV7-8 and TRBJ2-7; D might be TRBD2 (6 bases). This clonotype was sampled from an adult man with Graves' hyperthyroidism. The sample consisted of peripheral blood or thyroid tissue (not recorded which). This CDR3 reads CASSFTGATISYEQYF. The CDR3 DNA is TGTGCCAGCAGCTTCACGGGAGCGACCATCTCCTACGAGCAGTACTTC.